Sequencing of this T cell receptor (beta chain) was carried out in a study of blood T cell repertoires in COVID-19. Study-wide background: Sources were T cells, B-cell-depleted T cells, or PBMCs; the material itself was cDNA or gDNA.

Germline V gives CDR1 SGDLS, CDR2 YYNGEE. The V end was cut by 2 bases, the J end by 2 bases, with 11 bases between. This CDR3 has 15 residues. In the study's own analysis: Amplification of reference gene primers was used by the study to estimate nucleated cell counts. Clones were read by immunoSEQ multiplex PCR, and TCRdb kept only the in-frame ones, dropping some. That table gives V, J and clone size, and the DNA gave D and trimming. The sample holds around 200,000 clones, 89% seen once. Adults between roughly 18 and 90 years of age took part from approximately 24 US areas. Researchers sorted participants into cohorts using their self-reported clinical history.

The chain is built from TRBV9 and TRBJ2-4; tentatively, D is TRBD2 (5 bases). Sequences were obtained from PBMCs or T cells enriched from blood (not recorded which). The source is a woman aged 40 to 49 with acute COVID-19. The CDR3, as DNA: TGTGCCAGCAGCGTCAGTGGGGAGACCAAAAACATTCAGTACTTC. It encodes CASSVSGETKNIQYF.